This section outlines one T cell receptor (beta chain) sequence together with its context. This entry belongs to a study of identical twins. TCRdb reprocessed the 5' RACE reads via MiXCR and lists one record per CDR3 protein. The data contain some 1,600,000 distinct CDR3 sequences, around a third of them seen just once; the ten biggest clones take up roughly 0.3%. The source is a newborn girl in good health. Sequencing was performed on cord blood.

This chain's CDR3 is CASSPFDSRGYTF. For the CDR3, the DNA is TGTGCCAGCAGCCCGTTCGACAGCCGGGGCTACACCTTC. V and J are TRBV7-9 and TRBJ1-2, with D maybe TRBD1 (5 bases). V was pared by 5 bases and J by 8 bases, with 15 bases between. The CDR3 runs 13 residues. CDR1 is SEHNR and CDR2 is FQNEAQ in the germline V gene (reference sequence).